The 27 T cell receptor beta chains presented below share a single source sample, sequenced in a study of blood T cell repertoires in COVID-19. Assay: immunoSEQ multiplex PCR; the TCRdb copy retains only in-frame clones and omits some. The data hold about 71,000 clones, with about 88% observed a single time. Sequencing was done on a sample of peripheral blood. The source of these receptors is a man aged 50-60 years with active COVID-19.

This clone was detected only once. The DNA for the CDR3 is TGTGCCACCAGCAAATACCCCCGGACAGGGGCCTACAATGAGCAGTTCTTC. Translated, it gives CATSKYPRTGAYNEQFF. The chain employs TRBV15 and TRBJ2-1; TRBD1 agrees at 9 bases. This CDR3 region has 17 residues. Germline CDR1 LNHNV, CDR2 YYDKDF (reference sequence). Trimming at V came to 4 bases and at J to 2 bases, leaving 9 bases not matched to a gene.

The chain employs TRBV30 and TRBJ1-4; no reliable D call. Germline values: CDR1 GTSNPN, CDR2 SVGIG (reference sequence). V lost 5 bases to trimming and J lost 1 base, with 11 bases between them. This CDR3 region has 14 residues. CDR3 in amino acids: CAWSIGVTNEKLFF. CDR3 DNA: TGTGCCTGGTCTATCGGGGTAACTAATGAAAAACTGTTTTTT.

This clone was counted once. The chain has TRBV20-1 and TRBJ1-2, with 9 bases aligning to TRBD1. The CDR3 covers 13 residues. The germline V gene encodes CDR1 DFQATT and CDR2 SNEGSKA (reference sequence). Trimming removed 3 bases from V and 6 bases from J; junction bases left unmatched: 5. The CDR3 sequence: CSASARTGDGYTF. CDR3 nucleotides: TGCAGTGCTAGTGCACGGACAGGGGATGGCTACACCTTC.

This rearrangement joins TRBV7-3 to TRBJ2-2; 8 bases are shared with TRBD2. Trimming took 5 bases from V and 4 from J; bases not matched to a gene: 6. The V gene's germline CDR1 is SGHTA and CDR2 FQGTGA. The CDR3 runs 15 residues. The CDR3 nucleotides are TGTGCCAGCAGCCCGGGAGGGGGGCCCACCGGGGAGCTGTTTTTT. Protein: CASSPGGGPTGELFF.

In this sample, this clone turned up once. The rearrangement uses TRBV24-1 and TRBJ2-2, with D unresolved. The V gene lost 6 bases and the J gene lost 4 bases, with 8 bases spanning the gap. The CDR3 length is 13 residues. Looked up from germline, CDR1 is KGHDR and CDR2 is SFDVKD. Written as DNA, the CDR3 is TGTGCCACCAGTACCGGGTCCACCGGGGAGCTGTTTTTT. Translation gives CATSTGSTGELFF.

The chain links TRBV10-1 to TRBJ1-4; D possibly corresponds to TRBD1 (5 bases). Germline CDR1 WNHNN, CDR2 SYGVQD (reference sequence). V gave up 2 bases and J gave up 7 bases, with 20 bases separating them. The CDR3 contains 17 residues. CDR3: CASSERGVSRLGEKLFF. The DNA for the CDR3 is TGCGCCAGCAGTGAGAGGGGTGTCTCTCGTCTTGGTGAAAAACTGTTTTTT.

This sequence joins TRBV6-6 and TRBJ2-3; 8 bases fit TRBD2. J lost 3 bases, V lost 7 bases, and 9 bases had no gene match. CDR1 is MNHNY, CDR2 SVGAGI, per germline (reference sequence). CDR3 length: 15 amino acids. CDR3 DNA sequence: TGTGCCAGCACCAAGGGACTAGGAGAGACAGATACGCAGTATTTT. Its protein is CASTKGLGETDTQYF.

The rearrangement links TRBV13 to TRBJ1-5, with 7 bases fitting TRBD1. This CDR3 is built from 17 residues. Trimming at V came to 4 bases and at J to 5 bases, leaving 14 bases not matched to a gene. CDR1 and CDR2 from the germline V gene are PRHDT and FYEKMQ (reference sequence). The CDR3 here is CASSSRQGRGRDQPQHF. CDR3 coding DNA: TGTGCCAGCAGCTCCCGACAGGGCAGAGGAAGGGATCAGCCCCAGCATTTT.

V gene TRBV5-8 combines with J gene TRBJ1-1, with 7 bases aligning to TRBD1. From germline, CDR1 is SGHTS and CDR2 YDEGEE. The V gene end was trimmed by 4 bases and the J gene end by 1 base; junction bases not matched to a gene: 4. The CDR3 extends over 14 amino acids. CDR3 residues: CASSGRTGNTEAFF. The CDR3 DNA follows: TGTGCCAGCAGCGGGAGGACAGGGAACACTGAAGCTTTCTTT.

V usage is TRBV18 and J usage is TRBJ1-2; 7 bases are shared with TRBD1. The CDR3 is made up of 13 amino acids. Germline-derived CDR1 and CDR2 are KGHSH and LQKENI. V shed 1 base and J 6 bases; nucleotides not matched to a gene: 2. Here the CDR3 reads CASSPQTGDGYTF. For the CDR3, the DNA is TGTGCCAGCTCACCACAAACAGGGGATGGCTACACCTTC.

J is TRBJ1-3 and V is TRBV6-5; 9 nucleotides line up with TRBD1. The trim removed 8 bases at V and 5 bases at J, leaving 4 bases unmatched. This CDR3 spans 13 amino acids. Germline V lookup: CDR1 MNHEY, CDR2 SVGAGI. The DNA for the CDR3 is TGTGCCAGCCAAACAGGGGGCCGAAACACCATATATTTT. Its protein is CASQTGGRNTIYF.

The CDR3 DNA follows: TGTGCCAGCAGTGTGGTAGCGGGGGGGCCAGGGGAGACCCAGTACTTC. Protein: CASSVVAGGPGETQYF. The rearrangement links TRBV2 to TRBJ2-5; 11 bases line up with TRBD2. Germline V CDR1 and CDR2: SNHLY, FYNNEI. Trimming took 4 bases from V and 5 from J; bases not matched to a gene: 9. The CDR3 totals 16 residues.

The chain couples TRBV6-6 to TRBJ2-2, with 8 bases that match TRBD1. Germline CDR1 MNHNY, CDR2 SVGAGI (reference sequence). J lost 2 bases, V lost 10 bases, and 6 bases had no gene match. CDR3 length: 14 residues. The CDR3 reads CATKTGANTGELFF. CDR3 DNA: TGTGCCACCAAGACAGGGGCAAACACCGGGGAGCTGTTTTTT.

The V and J genes are TRBV6-5 and TRBJ2-2, with 8 bases aligning to TRBD1. Unmatched junction bases numbered 3, after V lost 2 bases and J lost 7 bases. The germline CDR1 and CDR2 sequences are MNHEY and SVGAGI. The CDR3 length is 14 residues. The CDR3 is CASSYTQGGGELFF. The CDR3 bases are TGTGCCAGCAGTTACACACAGGGGGGCGGGGAGCTGTTTTTT.

This chain joins TRBV25-1 and TRBJ1-2; no definite D call. Germline V gene lookup returns CDR1 MGHDK and CDR2 SYGVNS. V was shortened by 3 bases and J by 3 bases, with 14 bases between the two germline ends. The length of the CDR3 is 15 residues. The CDR3 spells CASSEGESSYYGYTF. For the CDR3, the DNA is TGTGCCAGCAGTGAGGGAGAAAGCTCCTACTATGGCTACACCTTC.

This sequence joins TRBV12-5 and TRBJ2-1; 10 bases are a match to TRBD1. The CDR3 spans 16 residues. With 5 bases clipped from V and 8 bases from J, the junction kept 12 bases outside the gene matches. Germline V CDR1 and CDR2: LGHNT, FRNRAP. CDR3 in amino acids: CASGPGTGAPEDEQFF. Written as DNA, the CDR3 is TGTGCTAGTGGTCCTGGGACAGGGGCTCCGGAGGATGAGCAGTTCTTC.

The chain is built from TRBV29-1 and TRBJ2-1, with TRBD1 matching over 8 bases. Trimming took 7 bases from V and 10 from J; bases not matched to a gene: 9. The CDR3 runs to 12 residues. The germline V gene has CDR1 SQVTM and CDR2 ANQGSEA. Here the CDR3 DNA reads TGCAGCGGGGGATTACAGGGGGGCGAGCAGTTCTTC. Translation gives CSGGLQGGEQFF.

This chain links TRBV27 with TRBJ2-7; maybe TRBD2 (6 bases). The V and J ends lost 6 bases and 6 bases respectively, with 18 bases between them. The CDR3 contains 14 residues. From germline, CDR1 is MNHEY and CDR2 SMNVEV (reference sequence). The CDR3 sequence is CASSNGGFGGEQYF. The CDR3 DNA sequence: TGTGCCAGCAGCAATGGGGGGTTCGGGGGCGAGCAGTACTTC.

The CDR3 here is CASSPSEKLFF. Here the CDR3 DNA reads TGTGCCAGCTCACCAAGCGAAAAACTGTTTTTT. The gene calls are TRBV18 and TRBJ1-4; D ambiguous. V was trimmed by 2 bases and J by 8 bases, leaving 3 bases between them. CDR3 length: 11 residues. Germline V gives CDR1 KGHSH, CDR2 LQKENI.

The chain is built from TRBV7-2 and TRBJ2-5; TRBD1 matches at 7 bases. V lost 7 bases, J lost 1 base, and 6 bases stayed unmatched. Germline assignment: CDR1 SGHTA and CDR2 FQGNSA. CDR3 length equals 14 residues. The CDR3: CASNGQVSQETQYF. CDR3 nucleotide sequence: TGTGCCAGCAACGGACAGGTCTCCCAAGAGACCCAGTACTTC.

In nucleotides, the CDR3 is TGTGCCAGCAGTAAGCACCTGGACAGGGAAGAGACCCAGTACTTC. This gives the protein CASSKHLDREETQYF. The chain joins TRBV5-6 to TRBJ2-5, with 8 bases identical to TRBD1. Germline V gene sequence: CDR1 SGHDT, CDR2 YYEEEE. The length of the CDR3 is 15 residues. Unmatched junction bases numbered 9, after V lost 5 bases and J lost 3 bases.

This chain joins TRBV20-1 and TRBJ2-5; D possibly corresponds to TRBD1 (6 bases). The V gene lost 5 bases and the J gene lost 5 bases, with 9 bases spanning the gap. This CDR3 has 11 residues. CDR1 is DFQATT, CDR2 SNEGSKA, per germline (reference sequence). CDR3 protein: CSAQRGETQYF. In DNA form, the CDR3 reads TGCAGTGCTCAGAGGGGGGAGACCCAGTACTTC.

This chain joins TRBV15 and TRBJ1-6; D is possibly TRBD1 (6 bases). The germline V gene has CDR1 LNHNV and CDR2 YYDKDF (reference sequence). The CDR3 runs to 15 residues. V lost 4 bases to trimming and J lost 7 bases, with 14 bases between them. Here the CDR3 reads CATSTDRSANSPLHF. CDR3 bases: TGTGCCACCAGCACCGACAGGTCCGCGAATTCACCCCTCCACTTT.

This clone was seen a few times. The chain has TRBV29-1 and TRBJ1-1; the D gene is possibly TRBD1 (5 bases). Trimming left V 4 bases short and J 5 bases short, with 14 bases between. Germline assignment: CDR1 SQVTM and CDR2 ANQGSEA. CDR3 size: 13 residues. This CDR3 is CSVVGGGNTEAFF. The CDR3 DNA reads as TGCAGCGTTGTGGGGGGGGGAAATACTGAAGCTTTCTTT.

This clone was seen just once. J is TRBJ2-1 and V is TRBV30, with a weak D call TRBD1 (6 bases). This CDR3 is built from 13 residues. Trimming left V 4 bases short and J 5 bases short, with 12 bases between. Germline V CDR1 and CDR2: GTSNPN, SVGIG (reference sequence). In nucleotides, the CDR3 is TGTGCCTGGACCACAGGGAACCACAATGAGCAGTTCTTC. Translating gives CAWTTGNHNEQFF.

The chain employs TRBV19 and TRBJ1-2; possible D gene TRBD1, 5 bases. The CDR3 consists of 14 residues. The V gene's germline CDR1 is LNHDA and CDR2 SQIVND (reference sequence). The ends were cut back, 9 bases at V and 2 bases at J, with 16 bases in the middle. CDR3 residues: CASSLTAPNYGYTF. CDR3 DNA sequence: TGTGCCAGCTCATTGACAGCTCCCAACTATGGCTACACCTTC. Full variable domain (remainder filled in from reference TRBV19 and TRBJ1-2): DGGITQSPKYLFRKEGQNVTLSCEQNLNHDAMYWYRQDPGQGLRLIYYSQIVNDFQKGDIAEGYSVSREKKESFPLTVTSAQKNPTAFYLCASSLTAPNYGYTFGSGTRLTVV.

Remarks on this clone: The sample contains more than one DNA sequence encoding this CDR3. The V call is TRBV7-8, the J call TRBJ1-1; possible D gene TRBD1, 5 bases. Per the germline V gene, CDR1 is SGHVS and CDR2 is FQNEAQ. V was cut by 1 base and J by 1 base, with 7 bases left in between. The length of the CDR3 is 14 residues. CDR3 region: CASSLVGGNTEAFF. The CDR3 nucleotides are TGTGCCAGCAGCTTAGTCGGGGGGAACACTGAAGCTTTCTTT.